The 15 T cell receptor beta chains below come from one sample, sequenced in a study of T cell changes during pregnancy in multiple sclerosis (dated by TCRdb to about 2019). Libraries were constructed by the immunoSEQ multiplex PCR assay. TCRdb limited this immuneACCESS table to in-frame rearrangements with V and J called. A share of clones is missing; checked studies link under half to unresolved V genes, and the rest is unexplained. The sample table records 45,000 to 60,000 clones; roughly nine tenths of these occur just once. Together, the top ten hold 6.5% to 8.5% of the sample. The starting material was CD8+ T cells from peripheral blood mononuclear cells, obtained in the second trimester of pregnancy. The receptors here all came from a female donor with multiple sclerosis, enrolled in a pregnancy study.

This clone is a singleton in its sample. CDR3 bases: TGCGCCAGCAGCCAAGTTGGGCTGGAGCAGTACTTC. As protein: CASSQVGLEQYF. The chain joins TRBV4-1 to TRBJ2-7; no definite D call. Trimming stripped 1 base from V and 7 bases from J, with 8 bases between. This CDR3 is 12 amino acids long. CDR1 is MGHRA, CDR2 YSYEKL, per germline.

The chain combines TRBV7-8 with TRBJ2-3; 12 bases are a match to TRBD2. The V gene's germline CDR1 is SGHVS and CDR2 FQNEAQ. V was pared by 5 bases and J by 5 bases, with 11 bases of the junction left unmatched. This CDR3 is built from 17 residues. The CDR3 reads CASSPKLAGGGVDTQYF. The CDR3 bases are TGTGCCAGCAGCCCCAAGCTAGCGGGGGGGGGTGTAGATACGCAGTATTTT.

This chain links TRBV5-1 with TRBJ2-7; possible D gene TRBD1, 6 bases. Trimming left V 4 bases short and J 3 bases short, with 14 bases between. Germline lookup yields CDR1 SGHRS and CDR2 YFSETQ. This CDR3 comprises 14 residues. CDR3 DNA sequence: TGCGCCAGCAGCGTGGACAGTTCAATCTACGAGCAGTACTTC. It is translated as CASSVDSSIYEQYF.

This rearrangement joins TRBV29-1 to TRBJ1-2, with 12 bases matching TRBD1. This CDR3 contains 13 residues. Trimming removed 6 bases from V and 7 bases from J; junction bases left unmatched: 6. Germline CDR1 reads SQVTM; CDR2 reads ANQGSEA. CDR3 nucleotides: TGCAGCGTGGGGACAGGGGGCCCGGGTGGCTACACCTTC. Translated: CSVGTGGPGGYTF.

This clone was detected once. This sequence joins TRBV13 and TRBJ2-7; 11 bases match TRBD2. Germline values: CDR1 PRHDT, CDR2 FYEKMQ (reference sequence). V gave up 4 bases and J gave up 5 bases; unmatched junction bases: 4. The CDR3 is 14 residues long. This CDR3 reads CASSSSGGTNEQYF. For the CDR3, the DNA is TGTGCCAGCAGCTCTAGCGGGGGGACCAACGAGCAGTACTTC.

The rearrangement joins TRBV13 to TRBJ2-1; 11 bases align to TRBD2. This CDR3 is built from 15 residues. CDR1 and CDR2 (germline): PRHDT, FYEKMQ (reference sequence). Trimming took 4 bases from V and 9 from J; bases not matched to a gene: 8. CDR3 in amino acids: CASSSRTSGSVEQFF. The CDR3 coding sequence is TGTGCCAGCAGCTCCCGGACTAGCGGGTCGGTTGAGCAGTTCTTC.

The rearrangement links TRBV7-3 to TRBJ1-1; no clear D gene. V was cut by 5 bases and J by 5 bases, with 15 bases left in between. This CDR3 comprises 14 residues. Per germline, CDR1 SGHTA and CDR2 FQGTGA. This CDR3 reads CASSPQAGETEAFF. In DNA form, the CDR3 reads TGTGCCAGCAGCCCGCAGGCCGGGGAGACTGAAGCTTTCTTT.

The CDR3 reads CASSFGGTLEAFF. CDR3 DNA sequence: TGTGCCAGCAGTTTCGGGGGGACCCTAGAAGCTTTCTTT. V is TRBV27 and J is TRBJ1-1; D is possibly TRBD1 (5 bases). V was trimmed by 3 bases and J by 8 bases, leaving 13 bases between them. In germline, CDR1 is MNHEY, CDR2 SMNVEV (reference sequence). This CDR3 spans 13 amino acids.

The rearrangement joins TRBV6-4 to TRBJ2-1; D gene uncertain. Germline-derived CDR1 and CDR2 are MRHNA and SNTAGT. The CDR3 runs 14 residues. The V end lost 5 bases, the J end lost 4 bases, and 12 bases lay between the germline ends. CDR3 DNA: TGTGCCAGCAGTCGATCTAGTTCATACAATGAGCAGTTCTTC. The encoded protein is CASSRSSSYNEQFF.

CDR3 nucleotide sequence: TGTGCCAGTAGTATAGATAGGGAGGGAGTATCCTACAATGAGCAGTTCTTC. Its protein is CASSIDREGVSYNEQFF. The chain combines TRBV19 with TRBJ2-1; 7 nucleotides match TRBD2. The junction had 6 bases not matched to a gene; V was cut back by 0 bases and J by 1 base. This CDR3 is 17 amino acids long. The germline gives CDR1 LNHDA, CDR2 SQIVND (reference sequence).

This chain links TRBV7-9 with TRBJ2-2, with 7 positions matching TRBD1. Germline lookup yields CDR1 SEHNR and CDR2 FQNEAQ (reference sequence). J gave up 0 bases and V 7 bases, and 2 bases lay outside the gene matches. There are 14 residues in the CDR3. CDR3 residues: CASNQGANTGELFF. CDR3 in DNA: TGTGCCAGCAACCAGGGGGCGAACACCGGGGAGCTGTTTTTT.

The V and J genes are TRBV5-1 and TRBJ1-1; 9 nucleotides line up with TRBD1. Germline V gene data show CDR1 as SGHRS and CDR2 as YFSETQ. The J segment lost 5 bases and the V segment lost 0 bases, leaving 2 bases of the junction unmatched. The CDR3 contains 14 residues. The DNA for the CDR3 is TGCGCCAGCAGCTTGGGACAGGGGGGAACTGAAGCTTTCTTT. Amino acids: CASSLGQGGTEAFF.

The V and J genes are TRBV5-1 and TRBJ1-5, with TRBD1 identical over 10 bases. V was clipped by 0 bases and J by 9 bases; unmatched bases: 12. The CDR3 is made up of 17 amino acids. Germline V gives CDR1 SGHRS, CDR2 YFSETQ. The CDR3 here is CASSLGPPGQGEPPQHF. CDR3 nucleotides: TGCGCCAGCAGCTTGGGGCCTCCCGGACAGGGGGAACCGCCCCAGCATTTT.

The V and J genes are TRBV13 and TRBJ2-5, with D perhaps TRBD2 (6 bases). This CDR3 is built from 13 residues. CDR1 is PRHDT and CDR2 is FYEKMQ in the germline V gene (reference sequence). The ends were cut back, 4 bases at V and 5 bases at J, with 11 bases in the middle. CDR3 residues: CASSSGTLETQYF. CDR3 nucleotides: TGTGCCAGCAGCTCCGGGACTCTTGAGACCCAGTACTTC. Supplemented by reference TRBV13 and TRBJ2-5, the full variable domain reads AAGVIQSPRHLIKEKRETATLKCYPIPRHDTVYWYQQGPGQDPQFLISFYEKMQSDKGSIPDRFSAQQFSDYHSELNMSSLELGDSALYFCASSSGTLETQYFGPGTRLLVL.

The chain recombines TRBV7-8 with TRBJ2-7, with TRBD2 identical over 10 bases. CDR3 size: 14 residues. The junction had 7 bases not matched to a gene; V was cut back by 7 bases and J by 4 bases. Germline CDR1 reads SGHVS; CDR2 reads FQNEAQ. Written as DNA, the CDR3 is TGTGCCAGCAAGCAATCTAGCGGGGGTTACGAGCAGTACTTC. This translates into CASKQSSGGYEQYF. The whole variable domain, remainder taken from reference TRBV7-8 and TRBJ2-7, is GAGVSQSPRYKVAKRGQDVALRCDPISGHVSLFWYQQALGQGPEFLTYFQNEAQLDKSGLPSDRFFAERPEGSVSTLKIQRTQQEDSAVYLCASKQSSGGYEQYFGPGTRLTVT.